The rows below give T cell receptor beta chains drawn from one sample of a study of blood T cell repertoires in COVID-19. Sequencing used immunoSEQ multiplex PCR; TCRdb keeps in-frame clones, though not all of them. The sample lists some 250,000 clones; 80% to 90% were seen once. The sample comprised peripheral blood. The receptors derive from a woman in her 30s with COVID-19, enrolled during active disease. The CDR3 runs from the conserved cysteine through the conserved F or W. The order of the fields is clone size, V gene, D gene, J gene, CDR3 protein, CDR3 DNA. The D gene is left open where the match is weak. Clone size is not always given. Where it is, it says once, few, many or a class for expanded clones.

NA	TRBV29-1	NA	TRBJ2-3	CSVAPGTRLTDTQYF	TGCAGCGTCGCCCCCGGGACTCGCTTAACAGATACGCAGTATTTT
NA	TRBV30	NA	TRBJ2-2	CAWSRVVDTGELFF	TGTGCCTGGTCACGGGTTGTAGACACCGGGGAGCTGTTTTTT
NA	TRBV19	TRBD1	TRBJ2-1	CASSFQGTGLDNEQFF	TGTGCCAGTAGTTTCCAGGGGACAGGGTTGGACAATGAGCAGTTCTTC
NA	TRBV3-1/TRBV3-2	TRBD1	TRBJ2-7	CASSHDPGTGGEWASYEQYF	TGTGCCAGCAGCCATGACCCCGGGACAGGGGGCGAATGGGCCTCCTACGAGCAGTACTTC
NA	TRBV19	NA	TRBJ1-2	CASSIDLAGFGGYTF	TGTGCCAGTAGTATAGATTTGGCGGGGTTTGGTGGCTACACCTTC
NA	TRBV15	NA	TRBJ2-3	CASRWGLLAPDTQYF	TGTGCCTCACGTTGGGGACTCCTCGCCCCAGATACGCAGTATTTT
NA	TRBV2	TRBD1	TRBJ1-4	CASRTGAVGLFF	TGTGCCAGCAGGACAGGGGCGGTGGGCTTGTTTTTT
NA	TRBV25-1	NA	TRBJ1-2	CATSPGQIFERGGYTF	TGTGCCACATCTCCTGGACAGATCTTCGAGAGGGGTGGCTACACCTTC
once	TRBV12-3/TRBV12-4	TRBD1	TRBJ2-7	CASSLYRGHEQYF	TGTGCCAGCAGTTTATACAGGGGGCATGAGCAGTACTTC
NA	TRBV11-2	NA	TRBJ1-2	CASSLAPGASYGYTF	TGTGCCAGCAGCTTGGCCCCTGGGGCCTCCTATGGCTACACCTTC
NA	TRBV4-1	NA	TRBJ2-3	CASSQGGPEFIDTQYF	TGCGCCAGCAGCCAAGGGGGGCCAGAGTTCATAGATACGCAGTATTTT
many	TRBV30	TRBD1	TRBJ2-2	CAWSKQGKRTGELFF	TGTGCCTGGAGTAAACAGGGGAAGAGGACCGGGGAGCTGTTTTTT
NA	TRBV13	TRBD2	TRBJ2-5	CASRTSGIETQYF	TGTGCCAGCAGGACTAGCGGGATCGAGACCCAGTACTTC
few	TRBV7-2	NA	TRBJ1-2	CASRRQEDGYTF	TGTGCCAGCAGACGACAGGAAGATGGCTACACCTTC
NA	TRBV28	NA	TRBJ2-4	CASSFRVPLAKNIQYF	TGTGCCAGCAGTTTCAGGGTCCCTTTAGCCAAAAACATTCAGTACTTC
NA	TRBV2	TRBD1	TRBJ2-7	CASSDRSFRDRPLYEQYF	TGTGCCAGCAGTGATCGCTCATTCCGGGACAGGCCACTCTACGAGCAGTACTTC
NA	TRBV14	TRBD2	TRBJ2-7	CASSQIGTSGVYEQYF	TGTGCCAGCAGCCAAATCGGGACTAGCGGGGTCTACGAGCAGTACTTC
NA	TRBV3-1/TRBV3-2	NA	TRBJ2-1	CASSQDFYNEQFF	TGTGCCAGCAGCCAAGACTTTTACAATGAGCAGTTCTTC
NA	TRBV9	TRBD1	TRBJ2-7	CASSVATGVSYEQYF	TGTGCCAGCAGCGTAGCTACAGGGGTCTCCTACGAGCAGTACTTC
NA	TRBV7-8	NA	TRBJ2-3	CASGGSLLDTQYF	TGTGCCAGCGGTGGTAGCTTATTAGATACGCAGTATTTT
NA	TRBV5-5	NA	TRBJ1-4	CASSLVDSRPTSF	TGTGCCAGCAGCTTGGTCGACTCCCGACCGACTTCTTTT
NA	TRBV29-1	NA	TRBJ2-3	CSVVVGLGTGTQYF	TGCAGCGTTGTCGTAGGTCTCGGAACGGGTACGCAGTATTTT
few	TRBV5-6	NA	TRBJ2-7	CASSLVGDEQYF	TGTGCCAGCAGCTTGGTGGGCGACGAGCAGTACTTC
NA	TRBV27	NA	TRBJ1-2	CASTRGGASYGYTF	TGTGCCAGCACCCGCGGGGGGGCCAGCTATGGCTACACCTTC
NA	TRBV29-1	TRBD1	TRBJ2-5	CSVDRTGRLETQYF	TGCAGCGTTGACCGGACAGGTCGGCTAGAGACCCAGTACTTC
NA	TRBV25-1	NA	TRBJ2-7	CASSEATVPYEQYF	TGTGCCAGCAGTGAAGCCACGGTCCCCTACGAGCAGTACTTC
NA	TRBV11-2	TRBD1	TRBJ2-7	CASSHILRGGFDYEQYF	TGTGCCAGCAGCCACATTCTGAGAGGGGGCTTCGACTACGAGCAGTACTTC
NA	TRBV18	TRBD1	TRBJ2-7	CASSPWDSTYEQYF	TGTGCCAGCTCACCATGGGACAGCACCTACGAGCAGTACTTC
NA	TRBV7-9	NA	TRBJ1-4	CASSLGANYLF	TGTGCCAGCAGCTTGGGAGCAAACTACCTTTTT
NA	TRBV12-1	NA	TRBJ2-3	CASPVIGLAGTEDTQYF	TGTGCCAGCCCCGTCATAGGACTAGCGGGGACGGAAGATACGCAGTATTTT
NA	TRBV7-8	TRBD1	TRBJ1-2	CASSLAYDREYGYTF	TGTGCCAGCAGCTTAGCGTACGACAGGGAGTATGGCTACACCTTC